A selection of T cell receptor beta chains follows, all from one sample in a study of beta chain features in type 1 diabetes. Generated by immunoSEQ multiplex PCR, the TCRdb table keeps only in-frame clones and is missing some. The data show around 450,000 clones, roughly 11% seen once. The sample was naive CD4+ T cells from blood. The receptors were gathered from a woman in her late teens or twenties in good health. Each CDR3 is given with its conserved first and last residue.

j_call v_call cdr3_aa
TRBJ2-1 TRBV18 CASSSRHGEQFF
TRBJ2-7 TRBV2 CASITLPGTSYEQYF
TRBJ2-5 TRBV28 CASSLAGIEETQYF
TRBJ1-4 TRBV14 CASTSGDRGRSATNEKLFF
TRBJ2-1 TRBV29-1 CSASWNEQFF
TRBJ2-5 TRBV7-9 CASSPGAGPWETQYF
TRBJ2-1 TRBV23-1 CASSHCGRASYNEQFF
TRBJ1-1 TRBV4-3 CASSQDQGNTEAFF
TRBJ2-5 TRBV5-1 CASSLGQYGLIQETQYF
TRBJ1-2 TRBV7-2 CASSLYGPQGYTF
TRBJ2-5 TRBV29-1 CSVGGRFQETQYF
TRBJ2-2 TRBV10-3 CAISDLGLGTGELFF
TRBJ2-1 TRBV19 CASSRAGQSYNEQFF
TRBJ2-1 TRBV29-1 CSVGDRGRSYGEQFF
TRBJ1-5 TRBV20-1 CSAQGNLPQHF
TRBJ2-5 TRBV19 CASSISLTTETQYF
TRBJ1-5 TRBV25-1 CASIIRQPQHF
TRBJ1-5 TRBV15 CATSGRGEQPQHF
TRBJ1-1 TRBV15 CATSWSRVTEAFF
TRBJ1-1 TRBV25-1 CASSSPRGNTEAFF
TRBJ2-1 TRBV5-4 CASSRIGQWGGLRSYNEQFF
TRBJ2-3 TRBV29-1 CSSDSGEDTQYF
TRBJ2-5 TRBV5-1 CASSLGVVFETQYF
TRBJ1-2 TRBV19 CASSLQGLEGYTF
TRBJ1-2 TRBV28 CASSLRGYGYTF
TRBJ2-1 TRBV7-9 CASSFTQQGNEQFF
TRBJ1-5 TRBV4-3 CASSQDGGDQPQHF
TRBJ1-5 TRBV6-5 CASSYLSVSNQPQHF
TRBJ2-2 TRBV7-2 CASSQGGDTGELFF
TRBJ1-1 TRBV29-1 CSVAMGAPNTEAFF
TRBJ1-2 TRBV9 CASSVDRQGLGYTF
TRBJ2-5 TRBV5-1 CASRDGAGLQETQYF
TRBJ2-3 TRBV7-9 CASSPGDRGLDTQYF
TRBJ1-2 TRBV13 CASSLGGTGVYGYTF
TRBJ1-4 TRBV9 CASAGQLATNEKLFF
TRBJ2-1 TRBV9 CASSARLGTSGSSYNEQFF
TRBJ2-3 TRBV18 CASSPVGPATDTQYF
TRBJ2-3 TRBV29-1 CSVGQGGTDTQYF
TRBJ2-1 TRBV5-6 CASSIPSGRANEQFF
TRBJ1-5 TRBV19 CASSRDRGSNQPQHF
TRBJ2-3 TRBV7-2 CASSFAVGSDTQYF
TRBJ1-5 TRBV7-2 CASSLDRDQPQHF
TRBJ2-1 TRBV7-3 CASSKGAYNEQFF
TRBJ1-2 TRBV29-1 CSVEGPETYGYTF
TRBJ1-5 TRBV30 CAWSTGNSNQPQHF
TRBJ2-3 TRBV5-1 CASSLGGLAGTDTQYF
TRBJ1-5 TRBV9 CASSAGGQPQHF
TRBJ1-4 TRBV7-2 CASSLVSWSELFF
TRBJ1-2 TRBV18 CASSREQGRHGYTF
TRBJ1-1 TRBV28 CASREDRVTKAFF
TRBJ2-3 TRBV28 CASSLLRDTQYF
TRBJ2-3 TRBV29-1 CSVYSTDTQYF
TRBJ2-1 TRBV27 CASSLRVDRGSHNEQFF
TRBJ1-2 TRBV9 CASSVDRDMNYGYTF
TRBJ2-3 TRBV7-8 CASSLGPDTQYF